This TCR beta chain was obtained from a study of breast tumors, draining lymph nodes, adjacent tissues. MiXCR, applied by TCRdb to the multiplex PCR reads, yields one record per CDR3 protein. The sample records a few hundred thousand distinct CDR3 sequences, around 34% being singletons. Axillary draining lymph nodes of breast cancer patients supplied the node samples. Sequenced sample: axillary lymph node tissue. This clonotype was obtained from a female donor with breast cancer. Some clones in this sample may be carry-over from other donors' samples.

CDR3 bases: TGCGCCAGCAGTCGCAGCAGAACAACTGAAGCTTTCTTT. Amino acid sequence: CASSRSRTTEAFF. The chain uses TRBV10-2 and TRBJ1-1; D is undetermined. The CDR3 is made up of 13 amino acids. Germline lookup yields CDR1 WSHSY and CDR2 SAAADI. V was clipped by 5 bases and J by 5 bases, with 12 bases between them.